Below are 31 T cell receptor beta chains sequenced from a single sample in a study of T-cell reconstitution after alpha-beta-depleted transplantation in children. This sample's TCRbeta library carried unique molecular identifier barcodes. TCRdb reprocessed the PCR reads via MiXCR and lists one record per CDR3 protein. Here the sample spans 440,000 or so distinct CDR3 sequences, about 40% being singletons. The input for sequencing was PBMCs, taken before TCRalphabeta/CD19-depleted stem cell transplant. The receptors were gathered from a girl between 2 and 10 years old with aplastic anemia, due to receive a stem cell transplant.

Many counts were recorded for this clonotype. The chain joins TRBV29-1 to TRBJ1-1; TRBD1 matches at 9 bases. The V gene's germline CDR1 is SQVTM and CDR2 ANQGSEA. This CDR3 region has 17 residues. V was clipped by 3 bases and J by 1 base; unmatched bases: 12. DNA of the CDR3: TGCAGCGTTGAGGTAGAGGGGACAGGGTTTCCGAACACTGAAGCTTTCTTT. Translation gives CSVEVEGTGFPNTEAFF.

The rearrangement joins TRBV5-6 to TRBJ1-5; TRBD1 matches at 7 bases. Germline V gene sequence: CDR1 SGHDT, CDR2 YYEEEE. The CDR3 contains 16 residues. Trimming took 3 bases from V and 2 from J; bases not matched to a gene: 8. CDR3 residues: CASSSTGVGGNQPQHF. The CDR3 nucleotides are TGTGCCAGCAGCTCCACAGGGGTTGGGGGCAATCAGCCCCAGCATTTT.

The sample holds a few counts of this clonotype. V is TRBV6-5 and J is TRBJ2-2, with D perhaps matching TRBD1 (5 bases). CDR1 and CDR2 (germline): MNHEY, SVGAGI. The CDR3 extends over 15 amino acids. Deletions cut 4 bases from V and 1 base from J, with 10 bases between. CDR3 region: CASSFRQMNTGELFF. CDR3 nucleotides: TGTGCCAGCAGTTTTAGACAGATGAACACCGGGGAGCTGTTTTTT.

This clonotype has only a few counts. The genes are TRBV20-1 and TRBJ1-1; D perhaps matches TRBD1 (5 bases). The length of the CDR3 is 13 residues. V lost 6 bases and J 1 base, leaving 12 bases between the germline ends. Germline V lookup: CDR1 DFQATT, CDR2 SNEGSKA (reference sequence). In DNA, the CDR3 is TGCAGTGCCGCCGGGGCGGGGAACACTGAAGCTTTCTTT. Amino acids: CSAAGAGNTEAFF.

The table lists this clonotype with many counts. The CDR3 nucleotides read TGTGCCAGCAGTCCGGAAGGACAGGGCAGCAATCAGCCCCAGCATTTT. Amino acid sequence: CASSPEGQGSNQPQHF. This sequence joins TRBV12-3 or TRBV12-4 and TRBJ1-5; 8 bases map to TRBD1. The CDR3 runs 16 residues. V trimming: 5 bases; J trimming: 1 base; junction bases outside the gene matches: 7.

Only one count was recorded for this clonotype. At one end the junction does not follow the germline gene, possibly because of a read error. The rearrangement joins TRBV5-1 to TRBJ2-7; the match to TRBD2 covers 10 bases. The CDR3 loop spans 19 amino acids. The germline V gene has CDR1 SGHRS and CDR2 YFSETQ. As DNA, the CDR3 is TGCGCCGGCAGCTTGTGGGGTGTTGCTAGCGGGAGAGAGGCGGTCGAGCAGTACTTC. This translates into CAGSLWGVASGREAVEQYF. Drawing the rest from reference TRBV5-1 and TRBJ2-7, the complete variable domain is KAGVTQTPRYLIKTRGQQVTLSCSPISGHRSVSWYQQTPGQGLQFLFEYFSETQRNKGNFPGRFSGRQFSNSRSEMNVSTLELGDSALYLCAGSLWGVASGREAVEQYFGPGTRLTVT.

There are a few counts of this clonotype. The chain links TRBV7-9 to TRBJ2-1; possible D gene TRBD2, 6 bases. Looked up from germline, CDR1 is SEHNR and CDR2 is FQNEAQ (reference sequence). Between the trimmed V and J ends, which lost 2 bases and 2 bases, there was a span of 16 bases. This CDR3 comprises 17 residues. The DNA of the CDR3 is TGTGCCAGCAGCTTAAGGACCGTAGCGGACACCTACAATGAGCAGTTCTTC. Protein product: CASSLRTVADTYNEQFF. The full variable domain, with the rest looked up from reference TRBV7-9 and TRBJ2-1, is DTGVSQNPRHKITKRGQNVTFRCDPISEHNRLYWYRQTLGQGPEFLTYFQNEAQLEKSRLLSDRFSAERPKGSFSTLEIQRTEQGDSAMYLCASSLRTVADTYNEQFFGPGTRLTVL.

This clonotype was recorded at least ten times. This chain joins TRBV25-1 and TRBJ1-1, with 11 bases fitting TRBD1. Germline V gives CDR1 MGHDK, CDR2 SYGVNS. The V gene end was trimmed by 4 bases and the J gene end by 1 base; junction bases not matched to a gene: 5. This CDR3 has 16 amino acids. The CDR3 here is CASSADRGLGNTEAFF. Here the CDR3 DNA reads TGTGCCAGCAGTGCGGACAGGGGGCTTGGGAACACTGAAGCTTTCTTT.

There are many counts of this clonotype. CDR3 residues: CASSLARGPGEQYF. The CDR3 DNA reads TGTGCCAGCAGTTTAGCGCGAGGTCCCGGGGAGCAGTACTTC. This chain connects TRBV12-3 or TRBV12-4 to TRBJ2-7; the D is unclear. The V and J ends lost 0 bases and 7 bases respectively, with 13 bases between them. The CDR3 sequence is 14 residues long.

The J gene is TRBJ1-5, the V gene TRBV6-1; D is uncertain. V lost 7 bases to trimming and J lost 1 base, with 14 bases between them. Germline assignment: CDR1 MNHNS and CDR2 SASEGT. The CDR3 totals 15 residues. Here the CDR3 DNA reads TGTGCCAGCACCTCTACCTACACGAGCAATCAGCCCCAGCATTTT. This sequence encodes CASTSTYTSNQPQHF.

This clonotype was seen a few times. The rearrangement joins TRBV20-1 to TRBJ2-3; possibly TRBD1 for D (5 bases). This CDR3 contains 12 residues. In germline, CDR1 is DFQATT, CDR2 SNEGSKA (reference sequence). Between the trimmed V and J ends, which lost 3 bases and 6 bases, there was a span of 10 bases. Here the CDR3 DNA reads TGCAGTGCTAGCGACCCAGGGGATACGCAGTATTTT. Translation: CSASDPGDTQYF.

A few counts support this clonotype. The J gene is TRBJ2-6, the V gene TRBV27, with no clear D. Germline V gives CDR1 MNHEY, CDR2 SMNVEV (reference sequence). CDR3 length: 15 residues. Trimming pared 6 bases from V and 0 bases from J, leaving 9 bases between. The chain's CDR3 is CASRDPSSGANVLTF. Written as DNA, the CDR3 is TGTGCCAGCAGGGATCCAAGCTCTGGGGCCAACGTCCTGACTTTC.

This clonotype was recorded a few times. The chain employs TRBV28 and TRBJ2-3, with a tentative D call TRBD2 (5 bases). The V and J ends lost 6 bases and 6 bases respectively, with 22 bases between them. The germline CDR1 and CDR2 sequences are MDHEN and SYDVKM. The CDR3 consists of 16 residues. The CDR3 reads CASSPGKGRPLDTQYF. The CDR3 region has the DNA TGTGCCAGCAGCCCCGGGAAAGGGCGGCCCTTGGATACGCAGTATTTT.

V is TRBV7-2 and J is TRBJ2-1; TRBD2 matches at 8 bases. Per the germline V gene, CDR1 is SGHTA and CDR2 is FQGNSA. Trimming at V came to 3 bases and at J to 9 bases, leaving 7 bases not matched to a gene. This CDR3 has 14 residues. The chain's CDR3 is CASSFRGGGGEQFF. The CDR3 DNA reads as TGTGCCAGCAGCTTCCGGGGGGGCGGGGGTGAGCAGTTCTTC.

The chain recombines TRBV29-1 with TRBJ1-2; D remains unclear. Per the germline V gene, CDR1 is SQVTM and CDR2 is ANQGSEA. V lost 4 bases to trimming and J lost 7 bases, with 13 bases between them. The CDR3 runs to 12 residues. The DNA for the CDR3 is TGCAGCGTTGTAACCAGCTACGGTGGCTACACCTTC. It specifies CSVVTSYGGYTF.

This clonotype was picked up many times. The gene calls are TRBV27 and TRBJ2-7; 9 nucleotides align to TRBD1. The CDR3 is made up of 14 amino acids. Trimming cost V 8 bases and J 2 bases; bases outside gene matches: 7. From germline, CDR1 is MNHEY and CDR2 SMNVEV (reference sequence). The CDR3 region is CASSPRTGAYEQYF. Here the CDR3 DNA reads TGTGCCAGCTCACCAAGGACAGGGGCCTACGAGCAGTACTTC.

The V gene is TRBV5-5, the J gene TRBJ2-5, with 7 bases aligning to TRBD1. CDR1 is SGHKS and CDR2 is YYEKEE in the germline V gene (reference sequence). With V trimmed by 1 base and J by 5 bases, 5 bases remained unmatched. The length of the CDR3 is 14 residues. The CDR3: CASSLRGGEETQYF. CDR3 sequence (DNA): TGTGCCAGCAGCTTGAGAGGGGGCGAGGAGACCCAGTACTTC.

This clonotype was picked up many times. This chain uses TRBV6-5 with TRBJ2-1; no clear D. Germline values: CDR1 MNHEY, CDR2 SVGAGI. The CDR3 loop spans 11 amino acids. V was clipped by 10 bases and J by 10 bases, with 14 bases between them. For the CDR3, the DNA is TGTGCCACCCAAGGATCTGGGGAGCAGTTCTTC. The encoded protein is CATQGSGEQFF.

This chain connects TRBV5-1 to TRBJ2-5, with TRBD2 matching over 11 bases. The germline V gene encodes CDR1 SGHRS and CDR2 YFSETQ. V gave up 0 bases and J gave up 4 bases; unmatched junction bases: 2. The CDR3 covers 15 residues. CDR3 sequence (DNA): TGCGCCAGCAGCTTGGCTAGCGGGGGGTCAGAGACCCAGTACTTC. Protein sequence: CASSLASGGSETQYF.

This chain's CDR3 is CASRMRGSGELFF. CDR3 nucleotides: TGTGCCAGCAGGATGAGAGGGTCTGGGGAGCTGTTTTTT. The chain carries TRBV7-2 and TRBJ2-2, with D possibly TRBD2 on 5 matching bases. The CDR3 length is 13 residues. V gave up 6 bases and J gave up 8 bases, with 13 bases separating them. From germline, CDR1 is SGHTA and CDR2 FQGNSA.

This clonotype was observed a few times. The chain uses TRBV5-1 and TRBJ2-2; D call uncertain. In germline, CDR1 is SGHRS, CDR2 YFSETQ. The CDR3 spans 15 residues. V gave up 2 bases and J gave up 3 bases, with 11 bases separating them. CDR3 residues: CASSFPRTDTGELFF. The CDR3, as DNA: TGCGCCAGCAGCTTCCCCAGGACGGACACCGGGGAGCTGTTTTTT.

In this sample, this clonotype turned up a few times. This chain uses TRBV6-2 or TRBV6-3 with TRBJ2-2, with 12 bases that match TRBD2. V was clipped by 0 bases and J by 3 bases; unmatched bases: 2. The CDR3 consists of 17 residues. CDR1 and CDR2 from the germline V gene are MNHEY and SVGEGT. The CDR3 loop reads CASSYSTSGSDTGELFF. CDR3 DNA: TGTGCCAGCAGTTACTCGACTAGCGGGAGTGACACCGGGGAGCTGTTTTTT.

This clonotype was observed many times. The rearrangement links TRBV5-1 to TRBJ2-1; 10 bases are a match to TRBD2. The ends lost 4 bases at V and 5 bases at J; junction bases unmatched: 9. Germline V gene lookup returns CDR1 SGHRS and CDR2 YFSETQ. CDR3 length equals 16 residues. As DNA, the CDR3 is TGCGCCAGCAGCATGGGGGGACTAGCGAAAAACAATGAGCAGTTCTTC. Amino acids: CASSMGGLAKNNEQFF.

J is TRBJ2-5 and V is TRBV20-1, with TRBD2 matching 12 bases. The CDR3 covers 15 residues. The trim removed 0 bases at V and 5 bases at J, leaving 4 bases unmatched. Germline V gene data show CDR1 as DFQATT and CDR2 as SNEGSKA (reference sequence). The DNA of the CDR3 is TGCAGTGCTAGAGACGGACTAGCGGGATGGGAGACCCAGTACTTC. The encoded protein is CSARDGLAGWETQYF.

This clonotype was detected a few times. CDR3 in DNA: TGTGCCAGCAGCCCCTCGGGAGATACGCAGTATTTT. This gives the protein CASSPSGDTQYF. This chain connects TRBV7-8 to TRBJ2-3, with D hard to call. Germline V gives CDR1 SGHVS, CDR2 FQNEAQ. Trimming stripped 5 bases from V and 5 bases from J, with 8 bases between. This CDR3 has 12 residues.

The CDR3 nucleotides are TGTGCCAGCAGCTTAGCTCCGACAGGACTCAATGAAAAACTGTTTTTT. Translation: CASSLAPTGLNEKLFF. The chain employs TRBV7-2 and TRBJ1-4; D perhaps matches TRBD1 (6 bases). The CDR3 is 16 amino acids. With 0 bases removed from V and 5 bases from J, the gap between germline ends came to 13 bases. The germline V gene has CDR1 SGHTA and CDR2 FQGNSA.

This clonotype was recorded many times. The genes are TRBV20-1 and TRBJ2-3; D unresolved. Trimming took off 6 bases at V and 4 bases at J, with 14 bases between the two ends. The CDR3 has 13 residues. The V gene's germline CDR1 is DFQATT and CDR2 SNEGSKA (reference sequence). CDR3 region: CSAHLQTPDTQYF. CDR3 nucleotide sequence: TGCAGTGCCCACCTCCAGACCCCAGATACGCAGTATTTT.

V usage is TRBV20-1 and J usage is TRBJ2-5; the D is unclear. Germline CDR1 reads DFQATT; CDR2 reads SNEGSKA (reference sequence). The CDR3 is made up of 13 amino acids. Trimming pared 2 bases from V and 1 base from J, leaving 8 bases between. The CDR3 protein is CSARIGPQETQYF. In DNA form, the CDR3 reads TGCAGTGCTAGAATCGGTCCCCAAGAGACCCAGTACTTC.

Many counts were recorded for this clonotype. This rearrangement joins TRBV20-1 to TRBJ2-3; D may match TRBD1 or TRBD2 (5 bases each). Looked up from germline, CDR1 is DFQATT and CDR2 is SNEGSKA (reference sequence). The CDR3 spans 14 residues. Trimming cost V 6 bases and J 0 bases, with 13 bases left between them. The CDR3 reads CSAPGTLSTDTQYF. In nucleotides, the CDR3 is TGCAGTGCGCCCGGGACCTTGAGCACAGATACGCAGTATTTT.

This clonotype has at least ten counts. The genes are TRBV5-6 and TRBJ2-7; D perhaps matches TRBD2 (6 bases). The CDR3 spans 14 residues. The germline V gene has CDR1 SGHDT and CDR2 YYEEEE. With 3 bases removed from V and 5 bases from J, the gap between germline ends came to 15 bases. The CDR3 sequence is CASSWGRNSDEQYF. CDR3 DNA sequence: TGTGCCAGCAGCTGGGGGAGGAACTCAGACGAGCAGTACTTC.

The gene calls are TRBV30 and TRBJ2-1; 7 bases map to TRBD1. The ends lost 0 bases at V and 10 bases at J; junction bases unmatched: 15. Germline loops: CDR1 GTSNPN, CDR2 SVGIG (reference sequence). This CDR3 is 16 amino acids long. CDR3 coding DNA: TGTGCCTGGAGTGTACGTTACAGGGGAGTGGGTCCGGAGCAGTTCTTC. Residues: CAWSVRYRGVGPEQFF.